The T cell receptor beta chain described here comes from a study of blood T cells in healthy people across ages. Through a sample-barcoded 5' primer and a J-beta primer mix, a second PCR was run for roughly 6 to 12 cycles. CDR3-containing paired-end reads numbering at least 2.5 million came from each sample. TCRdb processed the 5' RACE reads anew with MiXCR; each CDR3 protein has one entry. The sample contains more than 800,000 distinct CDR3 sequences, 29% of which appear only once. This clonotype was observed many times. Trimming removed 0 bases at V and 6 bases at J, with 3 bases between. CDR3 length: 13 residues. CDR1 and CDR2 (germline): SGHAT, FQDESV (reference sequence).

Sequencing input: blood. The chain recombines TRBV11-1 with TRBJ2-6; D is unclear. This TCR was sampled from an elderly woman in good health. The CDR3 DNA follows: TGTGCCAGCAGCTTAGCATCGGCCAACGTCCTGACTTTC. It specifies CASSLASANVLTF.